The 21 T cell receptor beta chains presented below share a single source sample, sequenced in a study of breast tumors, draining lymph nodes, adjacent tissues. The lymph nodes were axillary draining lymph nodes from breast cancer patients. TCRdb fed the multiplex PCR reads into MiXCR, producing one record per CDR3 protein. The profile shows over 150,000 distinct CDR3 sequences, approximately 33% of them singletons. Input material: axillary lymph node tissue. The receptor source for this set is a female donor with breast cancer. Some clones in this sample may be carry-over from other donors' samples.

This clonotype was observed at least ten times. This sequence joins TRBV7-9 and TRBJ2-1, with a possible D match to TRBD1 (6 bases). CDR3 length: 17 amino acids. V was pared by 5 bases and J by 0 bases, with 17 bases between. Germline-derived CDR1 and CDR2 are SEHNR and FQNEAQ (reference sequence). The CDR3 loop is CASSKGLRDTSYNEQFF. For the CDR3, the DNA is TGTGCCAGCAGCAAAGGCCTACGGGACACCTCCTACAATGAGCAGTTCTTC. The full variable domain, in which reference TRBV7-9 and TRBJ2-1 provide the parts outside the CDR3, is DTGVSQNPRHKITKRGQNVTFRCDPISEHNRLYWYRQTLGQGPEFLTYFQNEAQLEKSRLLSDRFSAERPKGSFSTLEIQRTEQGDSAMYLCASSKGLRDTSYNEQFFGPGTRLTVL.

This clonotype was found many times. This rearrangement joins TRBV24-1 to TRBJ1-2, with 7 bases fitting TRBD1. The CDR3 has 13 residues. Germline CDR1 KGHDR, CDR2 SFDVKD. J was trimmed by 4 bases and V by 3 bases; bases with no gene match: 1. The CDR3: CATSDGTVYGYTF. The CDR3 region has the DNA TGTGCCACCAGTGATGGGACAGTCTATGGCTACACCTTC.

This clonotype came up many times. This may stem from a read error, because a much larger clone lies one nucleotide away. The rearrangement uses TRBV5-1 and TRBJ2-7, with 9 positions matching TRBD1. This CDR3 has 13 amino acids. CDR1 and CDR2 (germline): SGHRS, YFSETQ. V lost 4 bases, J lost 7 bases, and 6 bases stayed unmatched. The CDR3 nucleotides are TGCGCCAGCAGCAACAGGGGGCCGCGGGAGCAGTACTTC. The encoded protein is CASSNRGPREQYF. Complete variable domain (other parts from reference TRBV5-1 and TRBJ2-7): KAGVTQTPRYLIKTRGQQVTLSCSPISGHRSVSWYQQTPGQGLQFLFEYFSETQRNKGNFPGRFSGRQFSNSRSEMNVSTLELGDSALYLCASSNRGPREQYFGPGTRLTVT.

The CDR3 DNA reads TGCGCCAGCAGCCAAGATCTGGGTGTTGTCCCGTTCTTC. Protein sequence: CASSQDLGVVPFF. The chain has TRBV4-1 and TRBJ2-1; D is ambiguous. The CDR3 is 13 residues long. CDR1 is MGHRA and CDR2 is YSYEKL in the germline V gene. Trimming removed 0 bases at V and 15 bases at J, with 15 bases between.

This clonotype appeared a few times. The V and J genes are TRBV3-1 and TRBJ2-7; possible D gene TRBD2, 5 bases. Trimming removed 4 bases from V and 4 bases from J, with 11 bases in between. Germline CDR1 reads LGHDT; CDR2 reads YNNKEL (reference sequence). This CDR3 is built from 13 residues. The CDR3 sequence: CASSRYEGYEQYF. The CDR3 DNA follows: TGTGCCAGCAGCCGTTATGAGGGTTACGAGCAGTACTTC.

This clonotype was picked up many times. The chain is built from TRBV6-1 and TRBJ1-4, with D possibly TRBD1 on 6 matching bases. V was shortened by 6 bases and J by 5 bases, with 13 bases between the two germline ends. Germline CDR1 is MNHNS and CDR2 is SASEGT. This CDR3 spans 14 amino acids. Here the CDR3 DNA reads TGTGCCAGCAGCGAGGACAGACTAAATGAAAAACTGTTTTTT. Its protein is CASSEDRLNEKLFF.

This clonotype was counted at least ten times. This sequence joins TRBV6-5 and TRBJ2-7; 9 positions agree with TRBD1. V shed 6 bases and J 1 base; nucleotides not matched to a gene: 7. Germline CDR1 is MNHEY and CDR2 is SVGAGI. The CDR3 sequence is 15 residues long. The CDR3 sequence is CASRHGTGSSYEQYF. The CDR3 DNA is TGTGCCAGCAGACACGGGACAGGGAGTTCCTACGAGCAGTACTTC.

The sample holds many counts of this clonotype. J is TRBJ2-7 and V is TRBV4-1; tentative D call: TRBD2 (6 bases). The CDR3 consists of 12 residues. The V gene's germline CDR1 is MGHRA and CDR2 YSYEKL. V lost 4 bases, J lost 7 bases, and 11 bases lay in between. CDR3 protein: CASSRTGGEQYF. CDR3 DNA sequence: TGCGCCAGCAGCCGAACAGGAGGGGAGCAGTACTTC.

A few counts support this clonotype. Just one base apart from a much larger clone, this may be a read error. The rearrangement uses TRBV20-1 and TRBJ2-1; D may match TRBD1 or TRBD2 (6 bases each). Germline CDR1 DFQATT, CDR2 SNEGSKA (reference sequence). The CDR3 loop spans 16 amino acids. The CDR3 here is CSARGRKGGTKNEQLF. The CDR3 DNA reads as TGCAGTGCTAGAGGGCGGAAGGGGGGAACGAAAAATGAGCAGCTCTTC.

This clonotype was counted ten times or more. The chain has TRBV13 and TRBJ2-7; TRBD2 matches at 9 bases. The CDR3 extends over 15 amino acids. With V trimmed by 5 bases and J by 2 bases, 7 bases remained unmatched. CDR1 and CDR2 from the germline V gene are PRHDT and FYEKMQ (reference sequence). DNA of the CDR3: TGTGCCAGCAGCCCCCCAGCGGGGGGTCCCTACGAGCAGTACTTC. It specifies CASSPPAGGPYEQYF.

V and J are TRBV2 and TRBJ2-5; TRBD2 matches 7 bases. Germline V CDR1 and CDR2: SNHLY, FYNNEI. The trim removed 1 base at V and 4 bases at J, leaving 6 bases unmatched. The CDR3 sequence is 15 residues long. As DNA, the CDR3 is TGTGCCAGCAGTGAAGACGGAGCGGGGCGAGAGACCCAGTACTTC. Translation: CASSEDGAGRETQYF.

In its sample, this clonotype was seen many times. The chain combines TRBV5-1 with TRBJ1-3; perhaps TRBD1 as D (5 bases). This CDR3 is built from 15 residues. CDR1 and CDR2 from the germline V gene are SGHRS and YFSETQ. The V gene lost 3 bases and the J gene lost 4 bases, with 14 bases spanning the gap. The CDR3 DNA is TGCGCCAGCAGCTCCCAGGGTTCTCACGGAAACACCATATATTTT. It encodes CASSSQGSHGNTIYF.

As for this clonotype: The junction departs from germline at one end; a sequencing error may be responsible. This chain links TRBV5-1 with TRBJ1-4, with unresolved D. The CDR3 contains 14 residues. Germline CDR1 SGHRS, CDR2 YFSETQ. In DNA form, the CDR3 reads TGCGCCAGCAGCTCAGGTGCAACTAATGGAAAACTGTCTTTT. Translated: CASSSGATNGKLSF.

Ten or more counts support this clonotype. J is TRBJ2-3 and V is TRBV19, with D hard to call. Germline V gene sequence: CDR1 LNHDA, CDR2 SQIVND (reference sequence). Trimming stripped 0 bases from V and 1 base from J, with 5 bases between. This CDR3 is 14 amino acids long. The CDR3 spells CASSIDHGTDTQYF. CDR3 DNA: TGTGCCAGTAGTATAGACCACGGCACAGATACGCAGTATTTT.

Only one count was recorded for this clonotype. This chain uses TRBV2 with TRBJ2-1; 9 bases are shared with TRBD2. The germline gives CDR1 SNHLY, CDR2 FYNNEI. The CDR3 covers 16 residues. The J segment lost 9 bases and the V segment lost 8 bases, leaving 17 bases of the junction unmatched. The CDR3: CASSEDGTSFVPEQFF. The CDR3 nucleotides are TGTGCCAGCTCCGAAGACGGGACTAGCTTTGTCCCTGAGCAGTTCTTC.

In regard to this clonotype: This is likely a read error, given that the CDR3 carries no conserved phenylalanine or tryptophan at its end. The DNA is omitted, as the CDR3 cannot be located on it reliably, and the CDR3 follows TCRdb's listing. The CDR3 loop reads CSARGVAG. This chain links TRBV20-1 with TRBJ2-1; the table's D gene call, TRBD2, was not cross checked with the DNA. Looked up from germline, CDR1 is DFQATT and CDR2 is SNEGSKA (reference sequence). The CDR3 extends over 8 residues, inclusive of both ends.

Turning to this clonotype: This sequence may be a read error, since a much larger clone differs from it by one base. V gene TRBV12-3 or TRBV12-4 combines with J gene TRBJ1-2, with unresolved D. CDR3 length: 12 amino acids. The chain's CDR3 is CASSLSGFGYAF. In nucleotides, the CDR3 is TGTGCCAGCAGTTTAAGTGGGTTTGGCTACGCCTTC.

This clonotype was seen many times. The J gene is TRBJ1-2, the V gene TRBV9; 7 bases fit TRBD1. The junction had 2 bases not matched to a gene; V was cut back by 0 bases and J by 3 bases. This CDR3 region has 14 residues. Germline V gene data show CDR1 as SGDLS and CDR2 as YYNGEE. The DNA of the CDR3 is TGTGCCAGCAGCGTAGGACAGGGAGACTATGGCTACACCTTC. Its translation is CASSVGQGDYGYTF. The variable domain in full, completed from reference TRBV9 and TRBJ1-2, reads DSGVTQTPKHLITATGQRVTLRCSPRSGDLSVYWYQQSLDQGLQFLIQYYNGEERAKGNILERFSAQQFPDLHSELNLSSLELGDSALYFCASSVGQGDYGYTFGSGTRLTVV.

This clonotype was detected many times. The CDR3 DNA reads TGTGCCAGCAGCACCACTAGCGGGAGGGCCTGGGATGAGCAGTTCTTC. Protein product: CASSTTSGRAWDEQFF. J is TRBJ2-1 and V is TRBV7-9, with 13 bases that match TRBD2. The ends lost 5 bases at V and 8 bases at J; junction bases unmatched: 9. CDR1 SEHNR and CDR2 FQNEAQ come from the germline V gene (reference sequence). This CDR3 comprises 16 residues.

This clonotype occurred many times. The CDR3 coding sequence is TGCAGTGCCCCAGGGCTAGCATCTCCGATAGGGGAGACCCAGTACTTC. Translation gives CSAPGLASPIGETQYF. The rearrangement uses TRBV20-1 and TRBJ2-5, with D perhaps given as TRBD1 or TRBD2 (5 bases each). Germline-derived CDR1 and CDR2 are DFQATT and SNEGSKA (reference sequence). V shed 6 bases and J shed 5 bases, with 25 bases lying between them. The CDR3 is made up of 16 amino acids.

This clonotype has a count of ten or more. V is TRBV7-9 and J is TRBJ2-1; tentatively, D is TRBD1 (5 bases). CDR3 length equals 15 residues. V lost 6 bases and J 0 bases, leaving 12 bases between the germline ends. The germline CDR1 and CDR2 sequences are SEHNR and FQNEAQ (reference sequence). CDR3 in amino acids: CASRYRQSSYNEQFF. In nucleotides, the CDR3 is TGTGCCAGCAGGTACCGACAGAGCTCCTACAATGAGCAGTTCTTC.